One and the same sample provided the 5 T cell receptor beta chains below, sequenced in a study of memory CD4+ T cells and cytomegalovirus serostatus. Profiled with immunoSEQ multiplex PCR; TCRdb holds only in-frame clones, not every one. The table has 61,000 or so clones, over 60% seen once; the top ten hold approximately 0.54%. The sort gate was single viable CD3+CD4+CD8-CD45RO+ cells for memory CD4+ T cells. Sequencing input: memory CD4+ T cells from blood. The receptors derive from an adult in good health and CMV-seronegative. Some clones in this sample may be carry-over from other donors' samples.

The chain is built from TRBV5-1 and TRBJ2-6; D is ambiguous. This CDR3 has 17 amino acids. Germline assignment: CDR1 SGHRS and CDR2 YFSETQ. V gave up 0 bases and J gave up 0 bases, with 10 bases separating them. The CDR3 is CASSLAGSSSGANVLTF. Here the CDR3 DNA reads TGCGCCAGCAGCTTGGCCGGGTCTAGCTCTGGGGCCAACGTCCTGACTTTC.

This sequence joins TRBV25-1 and TRBJ2-7; either TRBD1 or TRBD2 may supply D (5 bases each). The ends were cut back, 5 bases at V and 4 bases at J, with 21 bases in the middle. This CDR3 is built from 16 residues. CDR1 and CDR2 from the germline V gene are MGHDK and SYGVNS. CDR3 bases: TGTGCCAGCAGTTGGGGTCGGGGCGCCGGCCCTTACGAGCAGTACTTC. Its protein is CASSWGRGAGPYEQYF.

This clone was detected a few times. The V call is TRBV15, the J call TRBJ1-2; weak D call: TRBD1 (5 bases). Germline lookup yields CDR1 LNHNV and CDR2 YYDKDF (reference sequence). The V end lost 0 bases, the J end lost 4 bases, and 12 bases lay between the germline ends. The CDR3 covers 15 residues. Here the CDR3 DNA reads TGTGCCACCAGCAGAGATCTGAGCAGGGCCTATGGCTACACCTTC. It translates to CATSRDLSRAYGYTF.

The rearrangement uses TRBV19 and TRBJ1-3; no reliable D call. This CDR3 is built from 17 residues. V was shortened by 6 bases and J by 0 bases, with 18 bases between the two germline ends. Germline CDR1 LNHDA, CDR2 SQIVND (reference sequence). CDR3 sequence reads: CASRGSTFHFSGNTIYF. CDR3 in DNA: TGTGCCAGTAGGGGATCTACTTTCCACTTCTCTGGAAACACCATATATTTT.

The V and J genes are TRBV9 and TRBJ2-5; a weak D match, TRBD1 (6 bases). V lost 0 bases and J lost 5, with 14 bases in between. Germline V CDR1 and CDR2: SGDLS, YYNGEE. This CDR3 comprises 15 residues. The CDR3 loop reads CASSVAQGSWETQYF. CDR3 DNA: TGTGCCAGCAGCGTAGCTCAGGGGTCCTGGGAGACCCAGTACTTC.